The 30 T cell receptor beta chains listed next were all sequenced from one sample in a study of blood T cell repertoires in COVID-19. Clones were read by immunoSEQ multiplex PCR, and TCRdb kept only the in-frame ones, dropping some. There are roughly 88,000 clones in the sample; 65% to 85% occur only once, and about 14% lies in the top ten. Material for sequencing was peripheral blood. Receptors were obtained from a woman of 80 years or more with acute or convalescent COVID-19.

J is TRBJ2-2 and V is TRBV30; 7 positions agree with TRBD2. J was trimmed by 2 bases and V by 2 bases; bases with no gene match: 5. The CDR3 consists of 15 residues. CDR1 and CDR2 (germline): GTSNPN, SVGIG (reference sequence). The CDR3 region is CAWSPAGFNTGELFF. CDR3 nucleotides: TGTGCCTGGAGTCCAGCGGGGTTTAACACCGGGGAGCTGTTTTTT. Full variable domain (rest looked up from reference TRBV30 and TRBJ2-2): SQTIHQWPATLVQPVGSPLSLECTVEGTSNPNLYWYRQAAGRGLQLLFYSVGIGQISSEVPQNLSASRPQDRQFILSSKKLLLSDSGFYLCAWSPAGFNTGELFFGEGSRLTVL.

This clone was seen once. The V call is TRBV11-3, the J call TRBJ1-3; TRBD1 might be the D (5 bases). Germline values: CDR1 SGHNT, CDR2 YENEEA. The CDR3 runs 13 residues. V was clipped by 11 bases and J by 4 bases, with 15 bases between them. The CDR3 region has the DNA TGTGCCGGCTCCGGCAGGGAAGGAAACACCATATATTTT. Residues: CAGSGREGNTIYF.

This clone was seen only a few times. The CDR3 DNA sequence: TGTGCCAGCAGCCAAGAGCCTCACGGGGGAGGCCCTTTAGCCAAAAACATTCAGTACTTC. This translates into CASSQEPHGGGPLAKNIQYF. The gene calls are TRBV14 and TRBJ2-4; D possibly corresponds to TRBD2 (6 bases). Per the germline V gene, CDR1 is SGHDN and CDR2 is FVKESK. Trimming left V 0 bases short and J 0 bases short, with 21 bases between. The length of the CDR3 is 20 residues. Based on the CDR3 plus reference TRBV14 and TRBJ2-4, the full variable domain is EAGVTQFPSHSVIEKGQTVTLRCDPISGHDNLYWYRRVMGKEIKFLLHFVKESKQDESGMPNNRFLAERTGGTYSTLKVQPAELEDSGVYFCASSQEPHGGGPLAKNIQYFGAGTRLSVL.

This clone was observed a few times. The rearrangement joins TRBV28 to TRBJ1-1; the D gene is possibly TRBD1 (5 bases). The V gene's germline CDR1 is MDHEN and CDR2 SYDVKM. The length of the CDR3 is 15 residues. Trimming took 1 base from V and 6 from J, leaving 15 bases between them. This CDR3 reads CASSLLKTGDPEAFF. In DNA, the CDR3 is TGTGCCAGCAGTTTATTAAAGACGGGGGATCCTGAAGCTTTCTTT.

The V and J genes are TRBV2 and TRBJ2-2; 10 bases are a match to TRBD2. Germline values: CDR1 SNHLY, CDR2 FYNNEI. V shed 6 bases, J shed 4 bases, and the junction held 5 bases outside the gene matches. The CDR3 sequence is 15 residues long. Written as DNA, the CDR3 is TGTGCCAGCAGATCCGGGACTAGCGTCACCGGGGAGCTGTTTTTT. It yields the protein CASRSGTSVTGELFF.

This clone was counted only a few times. The rearrangement uses TRBV12-3 or TRBV12-4 and TRBJ2-7, with D possibly being TRBD2 (5 bases). Trimming shortened V by 5 bases and J by 6 bases, and 14 bases separated the two germline ends. The CDR3 extends over 13 amino acids. This CDR3 is CASSPRGLGEQYF. Written as DNA, the CDR3 is TGTGCCAGCAGTCCCCGGGGTCTTGGCGAGCAGTACTTC.

The chain has TRBV6-5 and TRBJ1-2; TRBD1 matches at 8 bases. CDR1 is MNHEY and CDR2 is SVGAGI in the germline V gene. This CDR3 comprises 12 residues. The V segment lost 5 bases and the J segment 7 bases; nucleotides outside the gene matches: 3. The CDR3 loop is CASSTGQGGYTF. The CDR3 DNA sequence: TGTGCCAGCAGTACTGGACAGGGTGGCTACACCTTC.

This clone has more than one count but fewer than ten. The chain recombines TRBV6-1 with TRBJ1-2; the match to TRBD1 covers 7 bases. The CDR3 contains 15 residues. The junction had 5 bases not matched to a gene; V was cut back by 0 bases and J by 4 bases. CDR1 and CDR2 from the germline V gene are MNHNS and SASEGT. CDR3 sequence reads: CASSEAEGQPYGYTF. CDR3 DNA sequence: TGTGCCAGCAGTGAAGCGGAGGGACAGCCCTATGGCTACACCTTC.

J is TRBJ1-5 and V is TRBV6-5, with D tentatively TRBD1 (5 bases). V was shortened by 7 bases and J by 0 bases, with 7 bases between the two germline ends. This CDR3 comprises 13 residues. In germline, CDR1 is MNHEY, CDR2 SVGAGI. The CDR3 is CASTGISNQPQHF. The CDR3 DNA sequence: TGTGCCAGCACAGGGATTAGCAATCAGCCCCAGCATTTT.

This rearrangement joins TRBV28 to TRBJ2-7, with TRBD1 matching 9 bases. The junction had 10 bases not matched to a gene; V was cut back by 6 bases and J by 4 bases. The CDR3 is made up of 15 amino acids. Germline V gives CDR1 MDHEN, CDR2 SYDVKM. CDR3 bases: TGTGCCAGCAGACTCCCGGGACAGGGACCTTACGAGCAGTACTTC. This encodes CASRLPGQGPYEQYF.

Details on this clone: This specimen includes other DNA sequences encoding the same CDR3. The chain recombines TRBV9 with TRBJ2-7, with TRBD2 matching 11 bases. V shed 2 bases and J 3 bases; nucleotides not matched to a gene: 1. Germline V CDR1 and CDR2: SGDLS, YYNGEE. This CDR3 spans 14 amino acids. CDR3 sequence reads: CASSVGTSGYEQYF. The CDR3 DNA follows: TGTGCCAGCAGCGTGGGGACTAGCGGCTACGAGCAGTACTTC.

This clone was recorded a few times. V usage is TRBV30 and J usage is TRBJ2-7; D perhaps matches TRBD2 (5 bases). Germline V CDR1 and CDR2: GTSNPN, SVGIG (reference sequence). Trimming left V 0 bases short and J 9 bases short, with 15 bases between. The CDR3 runs to 13 residues. The CDR3 sequence is CAWSVYIGGGQYF. In nucleotides, the CDR3 is TGTGCCTGGAGTGTATATATTGGTGGAGGGCAGTACTTC.

The chain uses TRBV5-6 and TRBJ2-5; D is perhaps TRBD1 (6 bases). The CDR3 contains 15 residues. Looked up from germline, CDR1 is SGHDT and CDR2 is YYEEEE. V was clipped by 3 bases and J by 5 bases, with 17 bases between them. CDR3 loop: CASSSRGTLQETQYF. DNA of the CDR3: TGTGCCAGCAGCTCCAGGGGTACCCTCCAGGAGACCCAGTACTTC.

The chain carries TRBV3-1 (or the pseudogene TRBV3-2) and TRBJ1-1, with D perhaps TRBD1 (6 bases). There are 17 residues in the CDR3. V lost 0 bases to trimming and J lost 1 base, with 15 bases between them. The V gene's germline CDR1 is LGHDT and CDR2 YNNKEL (reference sequence). For the CDR3, the DNA is TGTGCCAGCAGCCAAGATTTTTGGGGGCTGGCGAACACTGAAGCTTTCTTT. This encodes CASSQDFWGLANTEAFF.

This chain links TRBV2 with TRBJ1-1; 7 bases fit TRBD1. The CDR3 runs 16 residues. Germline loops: CDR1 SNHLY, CDR2 FYNNEI. V lost 4 bases and J lost 5; bases outside the gene matches: 13. The CDR3 DNA follows: TGTGCCAGCAGTGCCCAACGAGGGGGCATAGGAACTGAAGCTTTCTTT. As protein: CASSAQRGGIGTEAFF.

This clone appeared a few times. The chain carries TRBV18 and TRBJ1-4, with a weak D call TRBD1 (5 bases). Germline V gene lookup returns CDR1 KGHSH and CDR2 LQKENI. The CDR3 runs to 13 residues. The germline V and J ends were trimmed by 6 bases and 12 bases, with 17 bases remaining between them. The CDR3 DNA reads TGTGCCAGCTCGTCAGGGACTGTCGGGCAACTGTTTTTT. Translated: CASSSGTVGQLFF.

The rearrangement uses TRBV12-3 or TRBV12-4 and TRBJ2-7, with D possibly matching TRBD2 (5 bases). Trimming removed 4 bases at V and 2 bases at J, with 9 bases between. CDR3 length equals 13 residues. CDR3 region: CASSSEGPYEQYF. The CDR3 region has the DNA TGTGCCAGCAGTTCTGAGGGCCCCTACGAGCAGTACTTC.

This clone has just a few counts. This chain links TRBV18 with TRBJ2-1, with D perhaps TRBD2 (5 bases). CDR1 is KGHSH, CDR2 LQKENI, per germline. Trimming removed 2 bases from V and 2 bases from J, with 22 bases in between. The CDR3 spans 19 residues. In DNA, the CDR3 is TGTGCCAGCTCACCAGTCAATTATCAAGAGGGCCACCCCTACAATGAGCAGTTCTTC. Its translation is CASSPVNYQEGHPYNEQFF.

This clone showed up just a few times. The chain combines TRBV27 with TRBJ2-6, with a weak D call TRBD1 (5 bases). V was cut by 2 bases and J by 0 bases, with 11 bases left in between. Germline CDR1 is MNHEY and CDR2 is SMNVEV (reference sequence). This CDR3 contains 17 residues. CDR3 amino acids: CASSLLDSSSGANVLTF. DNA for the CDR3: TGTGCCAGCAGTTTACTTGACAGCTCCTCTGGGGCCAACGTCCTGACTTTC.

The V call is TRBV19, the J call TRBJ1-1; 7 nucleotides match TRBD1. The CDR3 extends over 18 amino acids. The V gene's germline CDR1 is LNHDA and CDR2 SQIVND (reference sequence). J lost 0 bases, V lost 4 bases, and 14 bases had no gene match. The CDR3 DNA sequence: TGTGCCAGTAGTAAAAAACAGGGGAGCAGTCTTATGAACACTGAAGCTTTCTTT. Its protein product is CASSKKQGSSLMNTEAFF.

This clone was seen ten or more times. The chain links TRBV4-3 to TRBJ1-2; D is possibly TRBD1 (6 bases). Deletions cut 1 base from V and 2 bases from J, with 14 bases between. The CDR3 spans 16 residues. Germline CDR1 is LGHNA and CDR2 is YSLEER. Here the CDR3 DNA reads TGCGCCAGCAGCCAAGTCGGCTGGGACAAGAACTATGGCTACACCTTC. This codes for CASSQVGWDKNYGYTF.

This clone was seen a single time. The chain links TRBV5-1 to TRBJ2-7; TRBD1 agrees at 7 bases. Germline CDR1 and CDR2: SGHRS and YFSETQ. This CDR3 has 16 amino acids. The V gene end was trimmed by 4 bases and the J gene end by 0 bases; junction bases not matched to a gene: 10. The CDR3 spells CASSLNVGGPSYEQYF. For the CDR3, the DNA is TGCGCCAGCAGCCTAAATGTAGGGGGCCCCTCCTACGAGCAGTACTTC.

V gene TRBV9 combines with J gene TRBJ1-1; D is possibly TRBD1 (5 bases). Trimming pared 5 bases from V and 5 bases from J, leaving 13 bases between. This CDR3 region has 13 residues. Germline loops: CDR1 SGDLS, CDR2 YYNGEE. The CDR3 spells CASSTPGGTEAFF. CDR3 in DNA: TGTGCCAGCAGTACCCCGGGGGGAACTGAAGCTTTCTTT. Combining the CDR3 with reference TRBV9 and TRBJ1-1 gives the whole variable domain DSGVTQTPKHLITATGQRVTLRCSPRSGDLSVYWYQQSLDQGLQFLIQYYNGEERAKGNILERFSAQQFPDLHSELNLSSLELGDSALYFCASSTPGGTEAFFGQGTRLTVV.

The sample holds a few counts of this clone. This chain links TRBV24-1 with TRBJ2-3; 11 bases map to TRBD2. CDR3 size: 15 residues. Germline trimming cut 2 bases from V and 6 bases from J; bases unmatched to any gene: 3. The germline V gene has CDR1 KGHDR and CDR2 SFDVKD. CDR3 amino acids: CATSDSTSGADTQYF. The CDR3 region has the DNA TGTGCCACCAGTGATTCGACTAGCGGGGCTGATACGCAGTATTTT.

V and J are TRBV30 and TRBJ1-1; 7 bases line up with TRBD1. The ends lost 5 bases at V and 10 bases at J; junction bases unmatched: 7. The CDR3 is 11 amino acids. Germline V gives CDR1 GTSNPN, CDR2 SVGIG (reference sequence). CDR3 sequence reads: CAWADRGRAFF. CDR3 in DNA: TGTGCCTGGGCAGATAGGGGGCGAGCTTTCTTT.

The CDR3 spells CASSQDRVTNQPQHF. The CDR3 DNA sequence: TGTGCCAGCAGTCAGGACAGGGTTACCAATCAGCCCCAGCATTTT. V gene TRBV27 combines with J gene TRBJ1-5; 8 positions match TRBD1. Germline CDR1 is MNHEY and CDR2 is SMNVEV (reference sequence). The trim removed 5 bases at V and 3 bases at J, leaving 6 bases unmatched. The CDR3 spans 15 residues.

This clone came up once. The V call is TRBV9, the J call TRBJ2-7; maybe TRBD1 (5 bases). CDR3 size: 15 residues. CDR1 is SGDLS, CDR2 YYNGEE, per germline. V lost 0 bases to trimming and J lost 5 bases, with 15 bases between them. The CDR3 loop is CASSVDAQGAHEQYF. The CDR3 DNA follows: TGTGCCAGCAGCGTAGATGCCCAGGGCGCCCACGAGCAGTACTTC. The full variable domain, rest sourced from reference TRBV9 and TRBJ2-7, is DSGVTQTPKHLITATGQRVTLRCSPRSGDLSVYWYQQSLDQGLQFLIQYYNGEERAKGNILERFSAQQFPDLHSELNLSSLELGDSALYFCASSVDAQGAHEQYFGPGTRLTVT.

The V call is TRBV11-3, the J call TRBJ1-1; a possible D gene is TRBD1 (6 bases). The V gene's germline CDR1 is SGHNT and CDR2 YENEEA. V shed 0 bases and J shed 0 bases, with 14 bases lying between them. The CDR3 totals 17 residues. CDR3 residues: CASSLDRRGRMNTEAFF. DNA for the CDR3: TGTGCCAGCAGCTTAGACCGCAGGGGTAGGATGAACACTGAAGCTTTCTTT.

The rearrangement joins TRBV6-6 to TRBJ1-4; D is uncertain. The V end was cut by 7 bases, the J end by 7 bases, with 13 bases between. The CDR3 totals 13 residues. The V gene's germline CDR1 is MNHNY and CDR2 SVGAGI (reference sequence). CDR3 residues: CASTSAGSEKLFF. The CDR3 bases are TGTGCCAGCACCTCAGCGGGCAGTGAAAAACTGTTTTTT.

The chain employs TRBV2 and TRBJ1-5; no clear D. Trimming stripped 1 base from V and 4 bases from J, with 8 bases between. The CDR3 totals 14 residues. In germline, CDR1 is SNHLY, CDR2 FYNNEI. Written as DNA, the CDR3 is TGTGCCAGCAGTGAAGTGACACTTAATCAGCCCCAGCATTTT. Amino acids: CASSEVTLNQPQHF.